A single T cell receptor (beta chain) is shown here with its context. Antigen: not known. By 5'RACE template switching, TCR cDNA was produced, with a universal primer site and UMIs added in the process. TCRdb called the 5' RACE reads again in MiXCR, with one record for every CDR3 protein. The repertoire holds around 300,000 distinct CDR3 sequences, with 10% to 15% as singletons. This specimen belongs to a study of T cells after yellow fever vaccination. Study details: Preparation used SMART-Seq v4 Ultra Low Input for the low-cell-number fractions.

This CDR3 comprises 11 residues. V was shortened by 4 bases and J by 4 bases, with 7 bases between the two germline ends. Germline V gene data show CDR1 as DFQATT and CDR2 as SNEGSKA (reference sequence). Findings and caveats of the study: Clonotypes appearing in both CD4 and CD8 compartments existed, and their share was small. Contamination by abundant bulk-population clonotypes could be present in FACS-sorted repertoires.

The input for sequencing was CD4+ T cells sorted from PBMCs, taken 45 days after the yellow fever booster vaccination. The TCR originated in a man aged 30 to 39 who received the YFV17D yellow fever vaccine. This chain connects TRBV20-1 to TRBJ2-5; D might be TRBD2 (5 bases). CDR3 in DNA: TGCAGTGCTAAGGAGGTAGAGACCCAGTACTTC. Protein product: CSAKEVETQYF.